This T cell receptor (beta chain) was obtained from a study of OX40 agonist ivuxolimab in advanced cancers. Regarding the complete study: Ivuxolimab was a fully human IgG2 agonistic monoclonal antibody targeting the costimulatory receptor OX40 (CD134). Three dose-escalation patients achieved partial responses, one with hepatocellular carcinoma and two with cutaneous melanoma. In the dose-escalation cohort, 82.7% of patients were male, and the mean age was around 60 years, with a range of 23 to 79. Of the approximately 50 dose-escalation patients, hepatocellular carcinoma was present in around 20, melanoma in approximately 15, renal cell carcinoma in 9 and head and neck cancer in 9. Intravenous ivuxolimab was administered to patients every 2 weeks at six dose levels: 0.01, 0.1, 0.3, 1.5, 3 and 10 mg/kg. The purpose of peripheral TCRbeta sequencing was to test whether ivuxolimab changed TCR sequence diversity and led to clonal T-cell expansion. Patients were allowed to have had prior anti-PD-1, anti-PD-L1 or anti-CTLA-4 therapy, and approximately 39% of the dose-escalation patients had been treated with checkpoint inhibitors. The paper describes the monotherapy dose-escalation part (N = 52 patients) of the phase I trial of ivuxolimab. Overall study outcomes, separate from this receptor: After ivuxolimab, more expanded clones were found on average in CD8+ T cells than in CD4+ T cells. At doses from 0.1 to 3.0 mg/kg, clonal expansion was seen in both CD4+ and CD8+ blood T cells between baseline and week 6. In partial responders in the 0.1-3.0 mg/kg groups, normalized peripheral clonal expansion was found to be among the lowest, especially among CD8+ T cells. Low levels of normalized T-cell clonal expansion were also seen in some patients who did not respond. The antigen specificity of the clonally expanded peripheral T cells was not determined.

Genomic DNA was extracted from sorted cells for sequencing of the TCRbeta CDR3 region. The immunoSEQ Assay was used to sequence the TCRbeta CDR3 regions. As stored in TCRdb, this immuneACCESS dataset retains in-frame rearrangements with V and J assigned. A fraction of the clones does not appear; measured against another copy, unresolved V genes explain less than half of the discrepancy, and the remainder lacks a known reason. The sample table contains tens of thousands of clones; only one count was recorded for roughly 80% of them. Roughly 4.9% of the sample is held by the ten biggest clonotypes. To note about this clone: Its antigen is currently not known. No clone much larger than this one lies a single base away; base qualities are absent.

Patients with autoimmune disease history or receiving systemic immunosuppression were excluded from the trial. Peripheral blood for TCR sequencing was collected from all dose cohorts at baseline, on cycle 4 day 1, and on cycle 7 day 1. The samples were taken from a phase I, first-in-human, multicenter, open-label dose-escalation trial of ivuxolimab. Adults with locally advanced or metastatic melanoma, renal cell, hepatocellular, or head and neck squamous cell carcinoma were enrolled in the trial. Before TCR sequencing, CD4+ T cells and CD8+ T cells from peripheral blood were sorted into separate populations. The sequenced sample was CD4+ or CD8+ T cells sorted from blood, obtained in a trial of the OX40 agonist ivuxolimab. The TCR originated in an adult with an advanced solid tumor such as melanoma, head and neck, liver or kidney cancer.

This receptor carries the CDR3 CASSLVGQGYTEAFF. The sequenced DNA is TGTGCCAGCAGCTTAGTAGGACAGGGGTACACTGAAGCTTTCTTT. Here the chain combines TRBV7-8 and TRBJ1-1, with 9 bases aligning to TRBD1. CDR1 and CDR2 are read off the germline V gene as SGHVS and FQNEAQ. Spanning cysteine to phenylalanine, the CDR3 consists of 15 amino acids. The kept DNA is CDR3 alone, 45 bases in frame from the first base. Trimmed from V: 1 base; trimmed from J: 3 bases; junction bases lacking a gene match: 3.